Included here is one T cell receptor (beta chain) sequence, with context. This CDR3 comprises 15 residues. V lost 6 bases and J 6 bases, leaving 17 bases between the germline ends. CDR1 MDHEN and CDR2 SYDVKM come from the germline V gene. As processed by the authors: From reference gene primer amplification, estimates of nucleated cell counts were derived. Sequencing was performed with immunoSEQ multiplex PCR; in TCRdb, only in-frame clones are kept and a portion is missing. The DNA gave D and trimming, while V, J and clone size come from that table. The table shows fewer than 700,000 clones, with about 89% occurring only once. The sample is drawn from a study of blood T cell repertoires in COVID-19. On the study more broadly: Researchers got acute and convalescent COVID-19 samples from the United States, Italy and Spain.

The material sequenced was peripheral blood. This TCR came from a woman aged 50 to 60 with COVID-19, enrolled during active disease. The rearrangement uses TRBV28 and TRBJ1-4; possibly TRBD1 for D (5 bases). The CDR3 nucleotides read TGTGCCAGCAGAGAGACGGGGGGAGGAGATGAAAAACTGTTTTTT. Translating gives CASRETGGGDEKLFF.